The T cell receptor beta chain described here comes from a study of blood T cell repertoires in COVID-19. This clone was detected only a few times. Assay used: immunoSEQ multiplex PCR; TCRdb lists only in-frame clones, some missing. The table has over 200,000 clones, around 82% seen once. Sequencing was carried out using peripheral blood. The receptor was derived from a man between 50 and 59 years old with active or convalescent COVID-19.

The DNA of the CDR3 is TGTGCCAGCAGCCAGGGACAGCCATCCTACGAGCAGTACTTC. Amino acid sequence: CASSQGQPSYEQYF. The chain uses TRBV7-2 and TRBJ2-7; 7 bases agree with TRBD1. This CDR3 has 14 residues. After removal of 5 bases from V and 1 base from J, the junction contained 5 bases not matched to a gene. Germline V gene lookup returns CDR1 SGHTA and CDR2 FQGNSA. Full variable domain (outside the CDR3, taken from reference TRBV7-2 and TRBJ2-7): GAGVSQSPSNKVTEKGKDVELRCDPISGHTALYWYRQSLGQGLEFLIYFQGNSAPDKSGLPSDRFSAERTGGSVSTLTIQRTQQEDSAVYLCASSQGQPSYEQYFGPGTRLTVT.